This T cell receptor beta chain was obtained from a study of blood T cell repertoires in COVID-19 (TCRdb year 2020). Notes on the research overall: The collaborator samples originated in the United States, Italy and Spain and spanned the acute and convalescent phases of COVID-19. The prospective study material was composed of cDNA or gDNA derived from T cells, B-cell-depleted T cells, or PBMCs. Subjects who had been exposed to COVID-19, were actively infected with it, or had recovered from it provided the deeply sampled blood TCRbeta repertoires that made up the dataset. The repertoires were made available in a free public database intended to serve as a resource for research on the immune response to SARS-CoV-2. Samples were obtained from the ongoing ImmuneRACE study (first 160 participants) and from 1,254 subjects provided by 6 global collaborators. Sample metadata almost always included a de-identified subject ID, COVID-19 status, age in years and sex. Where HLA class I and class II types were available, the types were taken from metadata supplied by the sample provider, not from assay-based typing.

Whole blood was collected in K2EDTA tubes by collaborating institutions according to the institutions' own protocols. For TCRbeta analysis, collaborator samples were shipped as frozen whole blood, as isolated PBMCs, or as DNA extracted from either sample type. On this clone itself: No cognate antigen has been identified for it. No base quality values were provided; no much bigger clone lies one nucleotide off.

From its cysteine to its phenylalanine, the CDR3 spans 14 amino acids. Only the CDR3 DNA is retained, 42 bases long and in frame from the first base. CDR1 and CDR2, per the germline V gene, are MGHDK and SYGVNS. V was cut back by 6 bases and J by 1 base, leaving a gap of 12 bases between them. TCRbeta CDR3 regions were amplified from genomic DNA by means of the immunoSEQ Assay, a bias-controlled multiplex PCR. The authors' analysis ran thus. The number of nucleated cells in each sample was estimated by amplification of reference gene primers within the assay. Sequence reads were collapsed and filtered to measure the absolute abundance of every unique TCRbeta CDR3 rearrangement. For each sample, productive Simpson clonality was calculated by taking the square root of Simpson's diversity index across productive rearrangements. TCRdb obtained this table from immuneACCESS and retained in-frame rearrangements with V and J assigned. These tables miss some clones; where compared with another copy, unresolved V genes account for less than half of the shortfall, and the remainder is unexplained. V, J and clone size are those of that table, while D and trimming were read from the DNA. The sample data list 250,000 to 350,000 clones, and around 88% of these were observed just once. The ten largest clones add up to approximately 1.2% of the sample.

The full study reports these points: The amount of clinical and demographic metadata varied by source and participant and was provided uncurated.

The sequence derives from a woman in her forties or fifties with acute or convalescent COVID-19. Sequencing used peripheral blood. The chain is assembled from TRBV25-1 and TRBJ2-5; TRBD1 is a weak D gene call, 6 bases matching. The encoded CDR3 is CASRDSISQETQYF. The base sequence is TGTGCCAGCAGGGACAGCATTAGCCAAGAGACCCAGTACTTC.